Shown below are 5 T cell receptor beta chains from a single sample sequenced in a study of control samples from healthy donors and cancer patients. Clones were read by immunoSEQ multiplex PCR, and TCRdb kept only the in-frame ones, dropping some. The data show under 200,000 clones, roughly 94% seen once. Material: blood. These receptors originate from a woman between 40 and 50 years old in good health.

This clone was observed a single time. This chain joins TRBV19 and TRBJ1-2; D is uncertain. Trimming left V 11 bases short and J 5 bases short, with 27 bases between. The CDR3 is 16 residues long. Germline CDR1 reads LNHDA; CDR2 reads SQIVND (reference sequence). The CDR3 loop is CASRRASIDKGYGYTF. The CDR3 DNA sequence: TGTGCCTCCAGGCGGGCCAGTATAGACAAAGGATATGGCTACACCTTC. Full variable domain (rest looked up from reference TRBV19 and TRBJ1-2): DGGITQSPKYLFRKEGQNVTLSCEQNLNHDAMYWYRQDPGQGLRLIYYSQIVNDFQKGDIAEGYSVSREKKESFPLTVTSAQKNPTAFYLCASRRASIDKGYGYTFGSGTRLTVV.

The chain links TRBV5-1 to TRBJ1-1, with D unresolved. V lost 6 bases to trimming and J lost 1 base, with 16 bases between them. Per the germline V gene, CDR1 is SGHRS and CDR2 is YFSETQ. The length of the CDR3 is 15 residues. The CDR3 protein is CASKGLTAGNTEAFF. CDR3 sequence (DNA): TGCGCCAGCAAAGGTCTGACGGCGGGGAACACTGAAGCTTTCTTT.

This chain's CDR3 is CASSPDPGSGNTIYF. The DNA of the CDR3 is TGCGCCAGCAGCCCGGACCCAGGCTCTGGAAACACCATATATTTT. J is TRBJ1-3 and V is TRBV5-1; D gene unclear. Trimming removed 4 bases at V and 0 bases at J, with 11 bases between. CDR1 and CDR2 (germline): SGHRS, YFSETQ. The CDR3 consists of 15 residues.

The rearrangement uses TRBV29-1 and TRBJ2-1; no clear D gene. Trimming cost V 4 bases and J 1 base, with 17 bases left between them. From germline, CDR1 is SQVTM and CDR2 ANQGSEA. The CDR3 contains 16 residues. The DNA for the CDR3 is TGCAGCGTTGCTGGCAGCGATAACCTATCCTACAATGAGCAGTTCTTC. It specifies CSVAGSDNLSYNEQFF.

In its sample, this clone was seen once. The chain has TRBV6-2 or TRBV6-3 and TRBJ2-6; 7 bases are a match to TRBD1. V lost 4 bases, J lost 0 bases, and 12 bases stayed unmatched. The CDR3 extends over 19 amino acids. The germline V gene has CDR1 MNHEY and CDR2 SVGEGT. The CDR3 DNA reads TGTGCCAGCAGTTTCTCCTACCGACAGGGCAGCTCTGGGGCCAACGTCCTGACTTTC. This translates into CASSFSYRQGSSGANVLTF.